The entry below describes one T cell receptor beta chain. Its antigen target is currently unknown. Per-base qualities were not stored, and no clone one base away is much larger. The germline V gene sets CDR1 to SGHVS and CDR2 to FQNEAQ. The germline V end is reduced by 5 bases and the J end by 0 bases; junction bases left unmatched: 4. From its cysteine to its phenylalanine, the CDR3 spans 15 amino acids. CDR3 DNA is the only sequence kept; it has 45 bases, read in frame from the first base. Ficoll-Paque density gradient centrifugation was the method used to isolate PBMCs. TCRdb records Illumina NovaSeq 6000 as the sequencer. cDNA libraries for TCRalpha and TCRbeta were prepared by 5'RACE using constant-segment primers, with sample barcodes and unique molecular identifiers added. RNA was extracted from every sample with Trizol reagent. Library amplification was performed in two PCR steps, and a second sample barcode and Illumina TruSeq adapters were introduced in the second step. Libraries were sequenced on an Illumina NovaSeq with 2 x 150 bp paired-end reads. Under the source paper's analysis protocol: The reads were demultiplexed and collapsed into UMI-guided consensus sequences using migec v1.2.7. Using mixcr v2.1.11, the UMI consensuses were aligned to TRA and TRB V and J templates and assembled into clonotypes. A clonotype was counted as expanded or contracted only if both edgeR and NoisET called the change significant, with noise models trained on biological replicates. For edgeR calls, the thresholds were a false discovery rate-adjusted p below 0.01 and a log2 fold-change of 1. As an exploratory analysis of dynamics, max-normalized trajectories of the 1000 most abundant clonotypes were examined by PCA with hierarchical clustering. Separately sequenced CD4+ and CD8+ repertoires were used to assign the CD4 or CD8 phenotype of responding clones. TCRdb ran its own pipeline on the public reads, namely fastp trimming at Q25 and MiXCR clone calling, and kept in-frame beta chains. Entries are consolidated by CDR3 protein sequence, retaining the most common genes and DNA. TCRdb, rather than the study authors, made the V and J calls. For this sample the table gives around 80,000 distinct CDR3 sequences, of which roughly 14% were detected only once. Of the sample, 31% falls within the top ten clones.

This specimen comes from a study of T-cell memory formation after mild COVID-19 (dated by TCRdb to about 2021). Describing the broader study: TCR sequence clusters from the two donors were largely donor specific. The cohort comprised two young, previously healthy adult volunteers, one female and one male. In a couple of donors, T-cell clones that expanded and contracted after mild COVID-19 were followed by sequencing TCRalpha and TCRbeta repertoires longitudinally.

What the authors observed across the whole study: Some responding clones were detected in pre-infection memory, suggesting pre-existing cross-reactive memory T cells joined the SARS-CoV-2 response. Whether the second-wave clones peaking on day 37 were SARS-CoV-2 specific was not confirmed. Contracting CD4+ clones were located mainly in the CM and EM memory subsets, whereas CD8+ clones were found to be enriched in EMRA. From day 15 to 85, contracting clones showed balanced CD4/CD8 phenotypes, whereas a second wave of clones that expanded from day 15 to 37 leaned towards CD4+. The study included only a couple of mild cases, and larger cohorts that include severe cases with pre-infection samples were judged to be necessary.

The receptor was derived from an adult woman who had mild COVID-19 (a few samples of this study predate the infection). The sample titles of this study are shuffled in the database, so cell type and time point are left out; the donor was told from shared clones. This chain joins TRBV7-8 to TRBJ1-2, with TRBD1 matching 9 junction bases. The sequenced sample was PBMCs or a T cell subset sorted from them (not recorded which). The CDR3 region: CASSAHRGPNYGYTF. The base sequence is TGTGCCAGCAGCGCCCACAGGGGGCCTAACTATGGCTACACCTTC.